This is a list of T cell receptor beta chains from one sample in a study of shared clonotypes between healthy human individuals. Here immunoSEQ multiplex PCR was the method, and the copy in TCRdb shows in-frame clones only, minus some. The sample has around 1.1 million clones; about 80% are singletons. The material sequenced was memory CD4+ T cells from PBMCs. These TCRs come from a man between 18 and 29 years old in good health. Some clones in this sample may be carry-over from other donors' samples. CDR3s include the opening cysteine and the closing phenylalanine or tryptophan. A D gene is named only where the DNA matches it firmly. Clone size appears in some rows only: once, few, many, or a class for an expanded clone.

V gene	clone size	D gene	J gene	CDR3 protein	CDR3 DNA
TRBV5-4	.	.	TRBJ2-4	CASARTDKNIQYF	TGTGCCAGCGCCCGGACAGACAAAAACATTCAGTACTTC
TRBV5-1	few	.	TRBJ1-1	CASSLGGTVWTEAFF	TGCGCCAGCAGCTTAGGTGGGACGGTATGGACTGAAGCTTTCTTT
TRBV9	.	.	TRBJ2-7	CASSVAAARDEQYF	TGTGCCAGCAGCGTAGCAGCGGCCCGGGACGAGCAGTACTTC
TRBV18	.	TRBD2	TRBJ2-7	CASSSGLAGGPSEQYF	TGTGCCAGCTCATCGGGACTAGCGGGAGGGCCGTCCGAGCAGTACTTC
TRBV14	.	.	TRBJ1-1	CASSQDLQGDTEAFF	TGTGCCAGCAGCCAAGATCTCCAGGGAGACACTGAAGCTTTCTTT
TRBV28	.	.	TRBJ2-3	CASSAAQGTDTQYF	TGTGCCAGCAGTGCGGCTCAGGGCACAGATACGCAGTATTTT
TRBV7-9	.	.	TRBJ2-7	CASSLIGGTYEQYF	TGTGCCAGCAGCTTAATTGGGGGTACCTACGAGCAGTACTTC
TRBV7-2	.	.	TRBJ2-1	CASSLGARVNNEQFF	TGTGCCAGCAGCTTAGGGGCCAGAGTAAACAATGAGCAGTTCTTC
TRBV5-1	.	.	TRBJ2-1	CASSLESGSYNEQFF	TGCGCCAGCAGCTTGGAAAGTGGCTCCTACAATGAGCAGTTCTTC
TRBV28	.	.	TRBJ2-7	CASSFEGYEQYF	TGTGCCAGCAGTTTTGAGGGGTACGAGCAGTACTTC
TRBV5-1	.	.	TRBJ1-1	CASSPTTGTTEAFF	TGCGCCAGCAGCCCTACTACAGGGACAACTGAAGCTTTCTTT
TRBV14	.	.	TRBJ1-1	CASSPPGSTEAFF	TGTGCCAGCAGCCCCCCAGGTAGCACTGAAGCTTTCTTT
TRBV28	.	.	TRBJ2-6	CASSSMQYTSSGANVLTF	TGTGCCAGCAGTTCGATGCAGTACACCAGCTCTGGGGCCAACGTCCTGACTTTC
TRBV15	.	.	TRBJ1-1	CATSRETFDRGNTEAFF	TGTGCCACCAGCAGAGAAACCTTCGATAGGGGGAACACTGAAGCTTTCTTT
TRBV7-2	.	TRBD2	TRBJ2-1	CASSARLAGDEQFF	TGTGCCAGCAGCGCCAGACTAGCGGGAGATGAGCAGTTCTTC
TRBV5-4	.	.	TRBJ2-3	CASSVFGATDTQYF	TGTGCCAGCAGCGTTTTCGGTGCGACAGATACGCAGTATTTT
TRBV5-6	.	TRBD1	TRBJ2-5	CASSFRQGGETQYF	TGTGCCAGCAGCTTTAGACAGGGCGGGGAGACCCAGTACTTC
TRBV28	few	.	TRBJ2-2	CASRPTVTGELFF	TGTGCCAGCAGACCGACAGTTACCGGGGAGCTGTTTTTT
TRBV27	once	.	TRBJ1-2	CASSGPAEGFYGYTF	TGTGCCAGCAGCGGTCCGGCCGAAGGGTTCTATGGCTACACCTTC
TRBV30	.	.	TRBJ1-3	CAWSVGRPRSGNTIYF	TGTGCCTGGAGTGTCGGTAGGCCACGCTCTGGAAACACCATATATTTT
TRBV5-1	.	.	TRBJ2-1	CASSLESANEQFF	TGCGCCAGCAGCTTGGAGTCCGCCAATGAGCAGTTCTTC
TRBV5-1	.	.	TRBJ2-7	CASSSMAGAEQYF	TGCGCCAGCAGCTCGATGGCAGGGGCCGAGCAGTACTTC
TRBV10-1	.	.	TRBJ1-4	CASSRGNNEKLFF	TGCGCCAGCTCCCGAGGAAACAATGAAAAACTGTTTTTT
TRBV5-1	.	.	TRBJ2-5	CASSLEGLQETQYF	TGCGCCAGCAGCTTGGAAGGGTTGCAAGAGACCCAGTACTTC
TRBV19	.	.	TRBJ1-5	CASSIAAVGNQPQHF	TGTGCCAGTAGTATAGCGGCGGTAGGCAATCAGCCCCAGCATTTT
TRBV6-1	.	.	TRBJ2-2	CASSEAANLLGTALNTGELFF	TGTGCCAGCAGTGAAGCAGCCAATCTACTCGGGACCGCCTTAAACACCGGGGAGCTGTTTTTT
TRBV9	.	.	TRBJ1-2	CASSPTRRGYGYTF	TGTGCCAGCAGCCCTACCCGACGGGGCTATGGCTACACCTTC
TRBV11-2	.	.	TRBJ2-5	CASTASEGRGETQYF	TGTGCCAGCACCGCCTCGGAGGGGCGAGGGGAGACCCAGTACTTC
TRBV7-9	.	.	TRBJ2-1	CASSAALPGYNEQFF	TGTGCCAGCAGCGCAGCCCTACCCGGATACAATGAGCAGTTCTTC
TRBV27	.	TRBD1	TRBJ1-2	CASSLRQGDGYTF	TGTGCCAGCAGTTTACGGCAGGGGGATGGCTACACCTTC
TRBV18	.	TRBD1	TRBJ2-6	CASSRGTGRANVLTF	TGTGCCAGCTCAAGAGGGACAGGGCGAGCCAACGTCCTGACTTTC
TRBV29-1	.	TRBD2	TRBJ2-3	CSVEVGGFGDTQYF	TGCAGCGTTGAGGTGGGGGGGTTCGGCGATACGCAGTATTTT
TRBV18	.	TRBD2	TRBJ2-5	CASSPRTGGQETQYF	TGTGCCAGCTCACCCCGGACGGGGGGCCAAGAGACCCAGTACTTC
TRBV5-4	.	TRBD2	TRBJ2-5	CASGRGGSGGETQYF	TGTGCCAGCGGCCGCGGCGGCAGCGGGGGCGAGACCCAGTACTTC
TRBV5-4	.	TRBD2	TRBJ2-2	CASSPGSSGSVPGELFF	TGTGCCAGCAGCCCAGGATCTAGCGGGAGTGTACCCGGGGAGCTGTTTTTT
TRBV27	.	.	TRBJ2-5	CASSPPQGLSGQETQYF	TGTGCCAGCAGTCCCCCACAGGGCTTGAGCGGACAAGAGACCCAGTACTTC
TRBV27	.	TRBD1	TRBJ2-5	CASSRDRGYQETQYF	TGTGCCAGCAGTAGGGACAGGGGCTACCAAGAGACCCAGTACTTC
TRBV19	.	TRBD1	TRBJ2-1	CASSMSQGAGNEQFF	TGTGCCAGTAGTATGAGCCAGGGGGCCGGCAATGAGCAGTTCTTC
TRBV5-4	.	.	TRBJ1-2	CASSLGTDYSYGYTF	TGTGCCAGCAGCTTGGGAACGGATTACTCCTATGGCTACACCTTC
TRBV7-3	.	.	TRBJ2-1	CASSLTGRVVGEQFF	TGTGCCAGCAGCTTAACGGGGCGGGTGGTTGGTGAGCAGTTCTTC
TRBV5-1	.	.	TRBJ2-7	CASSFTGSYEQYF	TGCGCCAGCAGCTTCACAGGGTCCTACGAGCAGTACTTC